Listed below are T cell receptor beta chains from one sample, sequenced in a study of cytomegalovirus exposure and HLA in healthy donors. The method was immunoSEQ multiplex PCR; TCRdb's version includes in-frame clones alone and lacks a portion of them. Counted here are more than 250,000 clones, 87% occurring once; the ten biggest clones make up approximately 1%. Sequenced input: PBMCs. These TCRs come from a woman in her twenties or thirties in good health and CMV-seropositive. Each CDR3 is given with its conserved first and last residue.

cdr3_aa,v_call,cdr3_length,j_call
CASSLRNPSYEQYF,TRBV27,14,TRBJ2-7
CAWMGKTGAVNTEAFF,TRBV30,16,TRBJ1-1
CASSVDGGVYNEQFF,TRBV9,15,TRBJ2-1
CASSLGAQDGYGYTF,TRBV6-5,15,TRBJ1-2
CASSLKYTDTQYF,TRBV5-6,13,TRBJ2-3
CASSREGVRATNEKLFF,TRBV2,17,TRBJ1-4
CASSLGGRAFF,TRBV6-5,11,TRBJ1-1
CASSQEFARPGLAGRTDTQYF,TRBV4-2,21,TRBJ2-3
CASTRTAMNTEAFF,TRBV27,14,TRBJ1-1
CASSLEVSDEQFF,TRBV7-3,13,TRBJ2-1
CASSLGTYEQYF,TRBV19,12,TRBJ2-7
CASRVDWGPSYNEQFF,TRBV5-4,16,TRBJ2-1
CASRTDRADSPLHF,TRBV6-1,14,TRBJ1-6
CASSQDQGGPLGEQYF,TRBV4-3,16,TRBJ2-7
CASSSSTYLYGYTF,TRBV7-2,14,TRBJ1-2
CAWSERTGNNSPLHF,TRBV30,15,TRBJ1-6
CASSQGGATYNEQFF,TRBV4-2,15,TRBJ2-1
CASSLGRVNTEAFF,TRBV27,14,TRBJ1-1
CASSDREVNQPQHF,TRBV9,14,TRBJ1-5
CARNRGRIDTQYF,TRBV5-3,13,TRBJ2-3
CASSFFGTDTQYF,TRBV27,13,TRBJ2-3
CASSPLGTEQYF,TRBV7-9,12,TRBJ2-7
CASSLFDSANTGELFF,TRBV5-4,16,TRBJ2-2
CATTRDIENEKLFF,TRBV7-8,14,TRBJ1-4
CASSLIYGSSYEQYF,TRBV11-2,15,TRBJ2-7
CASSYSTGALHF,TRBV6-5,12,TRBJ1-6
CASSPGQGAWAEAFF,TRBV5-5,15,TRBJ1-1